This TCR beta chain was obtained from a study of blood T cell repertoires in COVID-19. Here immunoSEQ multiplex PCR was the method, and the copy in TCRdb shows in-frame clones only, minus some. The sample contains about 150,000 clones, about 86% of which appear only once. The CDR3 extends over 20 amino acids. Trimming at V came to 0 bases and at J to 4 bases, leaving 15 bases not matched to a gene. The germline CDR1 and CDR2 sequences are LGHNA and YSLEER. Sequencing used peripheral blood. V is TRBV4-3 and J is TRBJ2-4; TRBD1 agrees at 10 bases. The clonotype originates from a man between 45 and 60 years old with active or convalescent COVID-19. The CDR3 region has the DNA TGCGCCAGCAGCCAAGATCGGGGGATCGGGACAGGGGTATGGAAAAACATTCAGTACTTC. This sequence encodes CASSQDRGIGTGVWKNIQYF.